Listed below are T cell receptor beta chains from one sample, sequenced in a study of PD-1 blockade in classical Hodgkin lymphoma. Sequencing was performed with immunoSEQ multiplex PCR; in TCRdb, only in-frame clones are kept and a portion is missing. The table records about 46,000 clones, roughly 75% of them present only once. The starting material was peripheral blood mononuclear cells (PBMCs), obtained before the second cycle of nivolumab. Receptors were obtained from a human donor with classical Hodgkin lymphoma. CDR3s include the opening cysteine and the closing phenylalanine or tryptophan. A D gene is named only where the DNA matches it firmly. A row's size may be missing; if present it is once, few, many or a size class.

CDR3aa	CDR3nt	v_gene	j_gene	d_gene	abundance
CASSLVGGTAGEKLFF	TGTGCCAGCAGCTTAGTAGGGGGGACGGCGGGCGAAAAACTGTTTTTT	TRBV11-2	TRBJ1-4	NA	NA
CSVNQVLTGELFF	TGCAGCGTGAATCAAGTTCTGACCGGGGAGCTGTTTTTT	TRBV29-1	TRBJ2-2	NA	few
CASSLKVATDTQYF	TGTGCCAGCAGCTTGAAGGTAGCGACAGATACGCAGTATTTT	TRBV5-4	TRBJ2-3	NA	NA
CASSASPREQYF	TGTGCCAGCAGTGCCTCCCCAAGAGAGCAGTACTTC	TRBV27	TRBJ2-7	NA	NA
CASSPGGGAGNTEAFF	TGTGCCAGCTCACCAGGAGGGGGGGCGGGGAACACTGAAGCTTTCTTT	TRBV18	TRBJ1-1	NA	NA
CASSLGKGVKETQYF	TGTGCCAGCAGCTTGGGAAAGGGCGTAAAAGAGACCCAGTACTTC	TRBV5-4	TRBJ2-5	NA	NA
CASSLAFGTALNYGYTF	TGTGCCAGCAGCTTAGCATTCGGGACAGCCCTTAACTATGGCTACACCTTC	TRBV7-2	TRBJ1-2	TRBD1	NA
CASSSPNQDTGELFF	TGTGCCAGCAGTTCTCCAAACCAGGACACCGGGGAGCTGTTTTTT	TRBV27	TRBJ2-2	NA	NA
CASSYGLGDGYEQYF	TGTGCCAGCAGCTATGGACTAGGGGATGGCTACGAGCAGTACTTC	TRBV5-4	TRBJ2-7	TRBD2	NA
CASSPADSPEAFF	TGTGCCAGCTCACCTGCCGACAGCCCTGAAGCTTTCTTT	TRBV18	TRBJ1-1	NA	NA
CASSLDRRPTEGYTF	TGTGCCAGCAGCTTAGATCGGAGGCCGACAGAAGGCTACACCTTC	TRBV11-2	TRBJ1-2	NA	NA
CASSLDRITVHEQYF	TGTGCCAGCAGCTTAGATCGGATTACAGTACACGAGCAGTACTTC	TRBV11-2	TRBJ2-7	NA	NA
CASRIQGADTGELFF	TGTGCCAGCAGAATACAGGGGGCGGACACCGGGGAGCTGTTTTTT	TRBV2	TRBJ2-2	TRBD1	NA
CASTTVGVEAFF	TGTGCCAGCACCACGGTGGGGGTTGAAGCTTTCTTT	TRBV7-9	TRBJ1-1	NA	NA
CSAKRPTEAFF	TGCAGTGCTAAAAGGCCCACTGAAGCTTTCTTT	TRBV20-1	TRBJ1-1	NA	NA
CASSVGQRETQYF	TGTGCCAGCAGCGTCGGACAGAGAGAGACCCAGTACTTC	TRBV5-4	TRBJ2-5	NA	once
CASSEDVYGYTF	TGCGCCAGCAGCGAGGACGTCTATGGCTACACCTTC	TRBV5-1	TRBJ1-2	NA	NA